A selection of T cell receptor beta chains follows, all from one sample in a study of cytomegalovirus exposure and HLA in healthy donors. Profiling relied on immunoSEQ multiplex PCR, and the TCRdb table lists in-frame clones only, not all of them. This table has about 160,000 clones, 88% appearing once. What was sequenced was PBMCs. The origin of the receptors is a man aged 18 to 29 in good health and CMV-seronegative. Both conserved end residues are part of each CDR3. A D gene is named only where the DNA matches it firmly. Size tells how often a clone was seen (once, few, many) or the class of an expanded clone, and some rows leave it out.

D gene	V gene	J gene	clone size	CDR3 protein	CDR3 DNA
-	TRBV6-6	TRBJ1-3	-	CASRGAGGNTIYF	TGTGCCAGCAGGGGGGCGGGTGGAAACACCATATATTTT
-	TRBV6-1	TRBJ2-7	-	CASSEPGTPVYEQYF	TGTGCCAGCAGTGAACCAGGCACCCCGGTCTACGAGCAGTACTTC
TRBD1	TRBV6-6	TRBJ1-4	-	CASSPSTGIEKLFF	TGTGCCAGCAGCCCGTCGACAGGGATTGAAAAACTGTTTTTT
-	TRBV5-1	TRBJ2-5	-	CASSRITGSQETQYF	TGCGCCAGCAGCCGCATAACCGGGTCGCAAGAGACCCAGTACTTC
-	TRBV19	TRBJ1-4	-	CASSINRDEKLFF	TGTGCCAGTAGTATTAACCGGGATGAAAAACTGTTTTTT
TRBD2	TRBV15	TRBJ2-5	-	CATSTPSGGQETQYF	TGTGCCACCAGCACCCCAAGCGGGGGGCAAGAGACCCAGTACTTC
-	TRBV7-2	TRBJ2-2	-	CASSLLLGGELFF	TGTGCCAGCAGCTTATTACTAGGCGGGGAGCTGTTTTTT
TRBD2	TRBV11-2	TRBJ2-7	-	CASSLGYPGLAGPSYEQYF	TGTGCCAGCAGCCTGGGGTACCCGGGACTAGCGGGACCATCCTACGAGCAGTACTTC
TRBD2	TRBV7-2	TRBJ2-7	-	CASSLRREGYEQYF	TGTGCCAGCAGCTTACGGCGGGAGGGCTACGAGCAGTACTTC
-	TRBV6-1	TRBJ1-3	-	CASSVTAGNTIYF	TGTGCCAGCAGTGTAACTGCCGGAAACACCATATATTTT
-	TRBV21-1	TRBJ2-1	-	CASSSLLACLLGEQFF	TGTGCCAGCAGCAGCCTTCTAGCGTGCTTATTGGGTGAGCAGTTCTTC
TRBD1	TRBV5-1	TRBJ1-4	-	CASSSTGPGGNEKLFF	TGCGCCAGCAGCTCGACAGGGCCCGGAGGGAATGAAAAACTGTTTTTT
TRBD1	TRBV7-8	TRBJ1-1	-	CASSPNGQGLNTEAFF	TGTGCCAGCAGCCCCAATGGACAGGGGTTGAACACTGAAGCTTTCTTT
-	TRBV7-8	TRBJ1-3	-	CASSPGTGTGNTIYF	TGTGCCAGCAGCCCCGGAACAGGGACAGGAAACACCATATATTTT
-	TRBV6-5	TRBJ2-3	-	CASSYRPEGDADTQYF	TGTGCCAGCAGTTACCGTCCAGAGGGGGACGCAGATACGCAGTATTTT
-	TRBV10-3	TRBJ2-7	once	CAIRGTEPYEQYF	TGTGCCATCAGGGGGACTGAGCCTTACGAGCAGTACTTC
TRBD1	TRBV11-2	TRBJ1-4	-	CASSPRTGPATNEKLFF	TGTGCCAGCAGCCCAAGGACAGGCCCCGCAACTAATGAAAAACTGTTTTTT
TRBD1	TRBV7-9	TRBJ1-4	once	CASSTTTGGEKLFF	TGTGCCAGCAGCACAACAACAGGGGGCGAAAAACTGTTTTTT
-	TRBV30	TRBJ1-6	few	CAWSVHQTGQNSPLHF	TGTGCCTGGAGCGTACACCAGACAGGCCAGAATTCACCCCTCCACTTT
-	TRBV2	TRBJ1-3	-	CASRGPRSGNTIYF	TGTGCCAGCAGGGGGCCACGGTCTGGAAACACCATATATTTT
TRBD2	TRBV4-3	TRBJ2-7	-	CASSPYTGTTRNNEQYF	TGCGCCAGCAGCCCTTATACCGGGACTACCAGGAATAACGAGCAGTACTTC
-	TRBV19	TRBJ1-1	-	CASSIPFGGRVTEAFF	TGTGCCAGTAGTATCCCTTTCGGAGGGAGGGTTACTGAAGCTTTCTTT
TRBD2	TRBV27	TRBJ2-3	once	CASSLGARRGSTDTQYF	TGTGCCAGCAGTTTAGGCGCTCGGCGGGGGAGCACAGATACGCAGTATTTT
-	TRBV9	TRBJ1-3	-	CASSPHTGSGNTIYF	TGTGCCAGCAGCCCCCACACCGGGAGTGGAAACACCATATATTTT
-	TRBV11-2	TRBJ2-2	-	CASSLVQGGGELFF	TGTGCCAGCAGCTTAGTACAGGGCGGCGGGGAGCTGTTTTTT
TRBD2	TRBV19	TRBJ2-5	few	CASSDGTSGGQETQYF	TGTGCCAGTAGTGACGGGACTAGCGGGGGGCAAGAGACCCAGTACTTC
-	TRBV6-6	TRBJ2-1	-	CASSRDNNEQFF	TGTGCCAGCAGCAGGGATAACAATGAGCAGTTCTTC
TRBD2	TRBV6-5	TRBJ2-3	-	CASSSGGARDTQYF	TGTGCCAGCAGTTCCGGGGGGGCAAGAGATACGCAGTATTTT
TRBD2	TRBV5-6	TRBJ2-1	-	CASSRQWASGSRQFF	TGTGCCAGCAGCCGACAATGGGCTAGCGGGAGCCGGCAGTTCTTC
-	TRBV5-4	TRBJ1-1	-	CASSLDPMNTEAFF	TGTGCCAGCAGCTTGGATCCAATGAACACTGAAGCTTTCTTT
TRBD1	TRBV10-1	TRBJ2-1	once	CASSESGQGGNEQFF	TGCGCCAGCAGTGAGTCGGGACAGGGCGGCAATGAGCAGTTCTTC
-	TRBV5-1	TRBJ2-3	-	CASSSLSTQYF	TGCGCCAGCAGCTCCCTCTCTACGCAGTATTTT
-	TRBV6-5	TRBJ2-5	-	CASSQFGTGETQYF	TGTGCCAGTAGCCAATTCGGAACTGGGGAGACCCAGTACTTC
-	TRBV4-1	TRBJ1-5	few	CASSQSGGSQPQHF	TGCGCCAGCAGCCAGTCCGGGGGGTCCCAGCCCCAGCATTTT
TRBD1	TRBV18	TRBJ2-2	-	CASSPQRTGLKNTGELFF	TGTGCCAGCTCACCCCAACGGACAGGGTTGAAGAACACCGGGGAGCTGTTTTTT
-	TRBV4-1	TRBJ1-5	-	CASSPQGRPNQPQHF	TGCGCCAGCAGCCCGCAGGGGCGACCAAATCAGCCCCAGCATTTT
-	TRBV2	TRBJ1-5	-	CASRVLGALNQPQHF	TGTGCCAGCAGAGTTCTCGGAGCCCTCAATCAGCCCCAGCATTTT
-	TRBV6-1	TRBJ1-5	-	CASSEVVQGGHQPQHF	TGTGCCAGCAGTGAAGTGGTACAGGGAGGGCATCAGCCCCAGCATTTT
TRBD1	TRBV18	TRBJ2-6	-	CASSPDRAGANVLTF	TGTGCCAGCTCTCCAGACAGGGCTGGGGCCAACGTCCTGACTTTC
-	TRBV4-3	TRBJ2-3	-	CASSQEHARPDTQYF	TGCGCCAGCAGCCAAGAACACGCTCGTCCAGATACGCAGTATTTT
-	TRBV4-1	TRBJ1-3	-	CASSHDRPSGNTIYF	TGCGCCAGCAGCCATGACAGACCCTCTGGAAACACCATATATTTT
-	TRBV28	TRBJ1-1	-	CASSLGHFEAFF	TGTGCCAGCAGTCTGGGACACTTTGAAGCTTTCTTT
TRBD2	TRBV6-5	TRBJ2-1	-	CASRSQRERGGEQFF	TGTGCCAGCAGATCTCAGCGGGAGCGCGGAGGTGAGCAGTTCTTC
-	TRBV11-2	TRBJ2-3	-	CASSLGTAQYF	TGTGCCAGCAGCTTAGGGACTGCGCAGTATTTT
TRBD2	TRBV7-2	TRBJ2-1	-	CASSSSGGAGEQFF	TGTGCCAGCAGCTCGAGCGGGGGGGCGGGTGAGCAGTTCTTC
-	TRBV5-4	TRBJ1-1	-	CASSAQVYTEAFF	TGTGCCAGCAGCGCCCAGGTTTACACTGAAGCTTTCTTT
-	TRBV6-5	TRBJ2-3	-	CASSTDGSTDTQYF	TGTGCCAGCAGTACTGATGGTAGCACAGATACGCAGTATTTT
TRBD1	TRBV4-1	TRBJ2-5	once	CASSQGIDRGSETQYF	TGCGCCAGCAGCCAAGGAATCGACAGGGGGAGTGAGACCCAGTACTTC
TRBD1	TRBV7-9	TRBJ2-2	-	CASSLPGGQGTGELFF	TGTGCCAGCAGCTTGCCGGGTGGACAGGGAACCGGGGAGCTGTTTTTT
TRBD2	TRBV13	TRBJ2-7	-	CASSGDYRNEQYF	TGTGCCAGCAGCGGGGACTACCGGAACGAGCAGTACTTC